This TCR beta chain was observed in a study of PD-L1 blockade in urothelial cancer. Study information: Blood gave a median 141,255 T cells.

V was clipped by 7 bases and J by 2 bases; unmatched bases: 7. The CDR3 is made up of 14 amino acids. Germline loops: CDR1 MNHEY, CDR2 SMNVEV (reference sequence). TCRdb's copy holds only in-frame clones and misses some; the assay was immunoSEQ multiplex PCR. The sample records about 57,000 clones, 81% being singletons. Documented time point: pretreatment peripheral blood. This clonotype was obtained from a man aged 65 to 79 with urothelial cancer. The specimen comprised PBMCs, sampled around atezolizumab (anti-PD-L1) treatment. The rearrangement joins TRBV27 to TRBJ1-2; the match to TRBD1 covers 7 bases. The chain's CDR3 is CASTALTGNYGYTF. The CDR3 DNA is TGTGCCAGCACCGCACTGACAGGGAACTATGGCTACACCTTC.